Presented here are 8 T cell receptor beta chains from one specimen sequenced in a study of T cells in Graves' hyperthyroidism and ophthalmopathy (dated by TCRdb to about 2019). Library preparation employed multiplex PCR. The run used an Illumina HiSeq 2000. TCR beta CDR3 regions were amplified from RNA transcripts. For the first round of RT-PCR on the TCR CDR3, the HTBI primer set was used together with the Qiagen OneStep RT-PCR kit. TCRdb reworked the public reads: Q25 trimming with fastp, MiXCR clone assembly, productive beta chains retained. Under each unique CDR3 protein, matching rows form one entry showing the most common genes and DNA. In all, the sample holds around 570,000 distinct CDR3 sequences, and 20% of those were seen once. Together, the top ten hold around 50% of the sample. Material: blood. The receptors were gathered from a middle-aged man with Graves' ophthalmopathy.

V usage is TRBV6-1 and J usage is TRBJ1-5; TRBD1 matches at 8 bases. The CDR3 is made up of 16 amino acids. V shed 4 bases, J shed 5 bases, and the junction held 10 bases outside the gene matches. Germline V gene data show CDR1 as MNHNS and CDR2 as SASEGT. The CDR3 sequence: CASSGYRTGWDQPQHF. The CDR3 DNA reads TGTGCCAGCAGTGGCTATAGGACAGGGTGGGATCAGCCCCAGCATTTT.

This clonotype has a single count. The V call is TRBV27, the J call TRBJ1-2; D not resolved. CDR3 size: 13 residues. The V end was cut by 6 bases, the J end by 3 bases, with 11 bases between. Germline lookup yields CDR1 MNHEY and CDR2 SMNVEV (reference sequence). CDR3 bases: TGTGCCAGCAGAGAATACAGATACTATGGCTACACCTTC. As protein: CASREYRYYGYTF.

A word on this clonotype: Being one base from a much bigger clone, this may be a read error. The V and J genes are TRBV7-8 and TRBJ2-7, with 8 bases matching TRBD2. There are 17 residues in the CDR3. V shed 5 bases, J shed 2 bases, and the junction held 14 bases outside the gene matches. Germline assignment: CDR1 SGHVS and CDR2 FQNEAQ. This CDR3 reads CASSPRPSGLAAYEQYF. The DNA for the CDR3 is TGTGCCAGCAGCCCAAGGCCCTCAGGACTAGCTGCCTACGAGCAGTACTTC.

V is TRBV3-1 and J is TRBJ2-2; D not certain. The V gene's germline CDR1 is LGHDT and CDR2 YNNKEL (reference sequence). V gave up 8 bases and J gave up 7 bases, with 11 bases separating them. The CDR3 extends over 12 amino acids. The CDR3 DNA reads TGTGCCAGCCGCCCAGGTGGCGGGGAGCTGTTTTTT. This encodes CASRPGGGELFF. The full variable domain, its missing parts supplied by reference TRBV3-1 and TRBJ2-2, is DTAVSQTPKYLVTQMGNDKSIKCEQNLGHDTMYWYKQDSKKFLKIMFSYNNKELIINETVPNRFSPKSPDKAHLNLHINSLELGDSAVYFCASRPGGGELFFGEGSRLTVL.

This clonotype occurred a few times. The chain recombines TRBV4-1 with TRBJ2-7; TRBD2 might be the D (5 bases). The germline V gene has CDR1 MGHRA and CDR2 YSYEKL. The V end lost 1 base, the J end lost 5 bases, and 18 bases lay between the germline ends. This CDR3 comprises 16 residues. The CDR3 loop is CASSQAPLPGIDEQYF. CDR3 nucleotides: TGCGCCAGCAGCCAAGCCCCCCTACCGGGGATTGACGAGCAGTACTTC.

This clonotype has a count of ten or more. The rearrangement joins TRBV6-5 to TRBJ2-1; 10 positions match TRBD2. Trimming took 2 bases from V and 4 from J; bases not matched to a gene: 5. The CDR3 is 16 amino acids. Germline CDR1 MNHEY, CDR2 SVGAGI. Written as DNA, the CDR3 is TGTGCCAGCAGTTACCAAGCGGGAGGGCCTTACAATGAGCAGTTCTTC. Residues: CASSYQAGGPYNEQFF.

This clonotype was counted only a few times. The genes are TRBV5-1 and TRBJ2-1; the D gene could be TRBD1 or TRBD2 (5 bases each). Germline V gene sequence: CDR1 SGHRS, CDR2 YFSETQ. The CDR3 spans 12 residues. V shed 5 bases and J shed 8 bases, with 11 bases lying between them. In DNA, the CDR3 is TGCGCCAGCAGTTTGAGGGACCATGAGCAGTTCTTC. Translated: CASSLRDHEQFF. The full variable domain, with the rest looked up from reference TRBV5-1 and TRBJ2-1, is KAGVTQTPRYLIKTRGQQVTLSCSPISGHRSVSWYQQTPGQGLQFLFEYFSETQRNKGNFPGRFSGRQFSNSRSEMNVSTLELGDSALYLCASSLRDHEQFFGPGTRLTVL.

The chain has TRBV20-1 and TRBJ2-1; 11 nucleotides agree with TRBD2. The V and J ends lost 3 bases and 7 bases, in that order; junction bases with no gene match: 5. Per the germline V gene, CDR1 is DFQATT and CDR2 is SNEGSKA (reference sequence). The CDR3 spans 14 residues. In DNA form, the CDR3 reads TGCAGTGCTAGTACTAGCGGGAGAGGTAATGAGCAGTTCTTC. Translating gives CSASTSGRGNEQFF.